These 20 T cell receptor beta chains came from one sample sequenced in a study of PD-1 blockade in classical Hodgkin lymphoma. Profiling relied on immunoSEQ multiplex PCR, and the TCRdb table lists in-frame clones only, not all of them. Among around 27,000 clones listed, around 85% were seen once. Noted time point: cycle 4 day 1 (C4D1), after less than 7 weeks of nivolumab. Brentuximab vedotin exposure varied, and every patient relapsed after autologous stem cell transplantation. Magnetic negative selection was used to purify CD4+ T cells from thawed PBMCs. The sample was CD4+ T cells from blood, taken before the fourth cycle of nivolumab. These receptors came from a human donor with classical Hodgkin lymphoma.

The genes are TRBV4-2 and TRBJ1-1, with D possibly TRBD1 on 5 matching bases. Germline V gives CDR1 LGHNA, CDR2 YNFKEQ. The CDR3 runs to 15 residues. V dropped 3 bases and J dropped 2 bases, with 13 bases sitting between them. As DNA, the CDR3 is TGTGCCAGCAGCCAGACCGGGACCCCAAACACTGAAGCTTTCTTT. Protein sequence: CASSQTGTPNTEAFF.

V and J are TRBV6-4 and TRBJ2-4; TRBD1 is a possible D gene (5 bases). The V and J ends lost 10 bases and 9 bases respectively, with 25 bases between them. The CDR3 is 15 residues long. Germline CDR1 and CDR2: MRHNA and SNTAGT. CDR3 coding DNA: TGTGCCATACACTTCCCGATCGGACATTCTCTCATTCAGTACTTC. Amino acids: CAIHFPIGHSLIQYF.

The chain recombines TRBV6-4 with TRBJ1-2; D is uncertain. The CDR3 extends over 14 amino acids. Between the trimmed V and J ends, which lost 8 bases and 2 bases, there was a span of 15 bases. CDR1 and CDR2 (germline): MRHNA, SNTAGT. CDR3 residues: CASDGRATNYGYTF. CDR3 nucleotides: TGTGCCAGCGACGGGAGAGCGACCAACTATGGCTACACCTTC.

This chain connects TRBV2 to TRBJ2-7; D assignment may be TRBD1 or TRBD2 (8 bases each). Germline V gene lookup returns CDR1 SNHLY and CDR2 FYNNEI. V was clipped by 3 bases and J by 6 bases, with 21 bases between them. This CDR3 is 16 amino acids long. CDR3 region: CASSEGQVGRAGEQYF. The CDR3 nucleotides are TGTGCCAGCAGTGAGGGACAGGTCGGGAGGGCGGGCGAGCAGTACTTC.

The V gene is TRBV18, the J gene TRBJ1-2, with no clear D. The CDR3 is 17 residues long. Germline lookup yields CDR1 KGHSH and CDR2 LQKENI. V was shortened by 1 base and J by 2 bases, with 17 bases between the two germline ends. CDR3 bases: TGTGCCAGCTCACCACGGATCTCTATCGACCGGAACTATGGCTACACCTTC. The encoded protein is CASSPRISIDRNYGYTF.

This rearrangement joins TRBV28 to TRBJ1-1; 9 bases are shared with TRBD1. J lost 11 bases, V lost 2 bases, and 6 bases had no gene match. CDR3 size: 13 residues. From germline, CDR1 is MDHEN and CDR2 SYDVKM. The CDR3 bases are TGTGCCAGCAGTTTACGGGACAGGGCTCAGGCTTTCTTT. Its translation is CASSLRDRAQAFF.

V and J are TRBV5-1 and TRBJ2-1, with 7 positions matching TRBD2. Germline V CDR1 and CDR2: SGHRS, YFSETQ. The J segment lost 8 bases and the V segment lost 0 bases, leaving 2 bases of the junction unmatched. The CDR3 sequence is 13 residues long. CDR3 sequence (DNA): TGCGCCAGCAGCTTGGGGGGAGGGGATGAGCAGTTCTTC. This encodes CASSLGGGDEQFF. The whole variable domain, remainder taken from reference TRBV5-1 and TRBJ2-1, is KAGVTQTPRYLIKTRGQQVTLSCSPISGHRSVSWYQQTPGQGLQFLFEYFSETQRNKGNFPGRFSGRQFSNSRSEMNVSTLELGDSALYLCASSLGGGDEQFFGPGTRLTVL.

The chain carries TRBV5-1 and TRBJ1-2, with 9 bases identical to TRBD1. The CDR3 is 13 amino acids. With 2 bases clipped from V and 6 bases from J, the junction kept 2 bases outside the gene matches. Per germline, CDR1 SGHRS and CDR2 YFSETQ. This CDR3 is CASSFRTGDGYTF. The CDR3 bases are TGCGCCAGCAGCTTCAGGACAGGGGATGGCTACACCTTC.

The J gene is TRBJ1-2, the V gene TRBV11-2; possibly TRBD1 for D (6 bases). Trimming pared 5 bases from V and 7 bases from J, leaving 17 bases between. In germline, CDR1 is SGHAT, CDR2 FQNNGV. The CDR3 loop spans 14 amino acids. The CDR3 here is CASSPTGPFSGYTF. CDR3 bases: TGTGCCAGCAGCCCTACAGGGCCATTTAGTGGCTACACCTTC.

This chain joins TRBV19 and TRBJ1-1; D not resolved. Looked up from germline, CDR1 is LNHDA and CDR2 is SQIVND (reference sequence). The CDR3 length is 14 residues. Trimming took off 1 base at V and 5 bases at J, with 11 bases between the two ends. CDR3 in DNA: TGTGCCAGTAGTATAGCGGAGGTGAGGACTGAAGCTTTCTTT. Translated, it gives CASSIAEVRTEAFF.

The chain employs TRBV18 and TRBJ1-1, with D possibly being TRBD1 (6 bases). This CDR3 comprises 14 residues. Germline loops: CDR1 KGHSH, CDR2 LQKENI. Trimming took off 0 bases at V and 7 bases at J, with 12 bases between the two ends. The CDR3 DNA reads TGTGCCAGCTCACCACCTAGGGGGTTGGTTGAAGCTTTCTTT. Protein: CASSPPRGLVEAFF.

The J gene is TRBJ1-5, the V gene TRBV28, with a possible D match to TRBD1 (6 bases). This CDR3 spans 13 amino acids. Germline CDR1 MDHEN, CDR2 SYDVKM. The germline V and J ends were trimmed by 11 bases and 0 bases, with 11 bases remaining between them. The CDR3 DNA reads as TGTGCCGCTGGGGGCAATAGCAATCAGCCCCAGCATTTT. It codes for CAAGGNSNQPQHF.

The chain combines TRBV4-3 with TRBJ1-2; TRBD1 aligns across 8 bases. V lost 3 bases, J lost 4 bases, and 7 bases stayed unmatched. The CDR3 covers 15 residues. Germline CDR1 and CDR2: LGHNA and YSLEER. CDR3 in amino acids: CASSQQGARTYGYTF. The CDR3 DNA reads as TGCGCCAGCAGCCAGCAGGGGGCGAGAACCTATGGCTACACCTTC.

The chain has TRBV5-1 and TRBJ2-5; 7 bases agree with TRBD1. CDR1 is SGHRS, CDR2 YFSETQ, per germline. Trimming took 3 bases from V and 2 from J; bases not matched to a gene: 16. The CDR3 consists of 18 residues. For the CDR3, the DNA is TGCGCCAGCAGCTCCCTCATACGCCGGGACAGCAAACAAGAGACCCAGTACTTC. Translation gives CASSSLIRRDSKQETQYF.

V usage is TRBV4-3 and J usage is TRBJ2-6, with unresolved D. Trimming removed 0 bases at V and 0 bases at J, with 21 bases between. The CDR3 covers 21 residues. The germline gives CDR1 LGHNA, CDR2 YSLEER. DNA of the CDR3: TGCGCCAGCAGCCAAGATCCTATACCGGGCCAAACAAGCTCTGGGGCCAACGTCCTGACTTTC. This encodes CASSQDPIPGQTSSGANVLTF.

The chain combines TRBV19 with TRBJ2-2, with 8 bases lining up with TRBD1. After removal of 3 bases from V and 2 bases from J, the junction contained 5 bases not matched to a gene. Germline V gene data show CDR1 as LNHDA and CDR2 as SQIVND (reference sequence). The CDR3 is made up of 16 amino acids. In nucleotides, the CDR3 is TGTGCCAGTAGTATTCTCGGGACAGGTAACACCGGGGAGCTGTTTTTT. Protein sequence: CASSILGTGNTGELFF. Complete variable domain (other parts from reference TRBV19 and TRBJ2-2): DGGITQSPKYLFRKEGQNVTLSCEQNLNHDAMYWYRQDPGQGLRLIYYSQIVNDFQKGDIAEGYSVSREKKESFPLTVTSAQKNPTAFYLCASSILGTGNTGELFFGEGSRLTVL.

This clone appeared once. The V gene is TRBV30, the J gene TRBJ2-1; 10 positions agree with TRBD2. The CDR3 runs to 12 residues. Trimming at V came to 4 bases and at J to 6 bases, leaving 0 bases not matched to a gene. Germline V gives CDR1 GTSNPN, CDR2 SVGIG (reference sequence). In nucleotides, the CDR3 is TGTGCCTGGACTAGCGGGAGCAATGAGCAGTTCTTC. Translating gives CAWTSGSNEQFF.

This clone was picked up one time. The J gene is TRBJ2-7, the V gene TRBV7-6, with D tentatively TRBD1 (7 bases). In germline, CDR1 is SGHVS, CDR2 FNYEAQ. The CDR3 is 14 amino acids. Trimming shortened V by 4 bases and J by 12 bases, and 22 bases separated the two germline ends. DNA for the CDR3: TGTGCCAGCAGCTCCGGGACAGCCCCTAGGGGACTGTACTTC. Translated, it gives CASSSGTAPRGLYF.

The V and J genes are TRBV18 and TRBJ1-1; 11 nucleotides agree with TRBD1. J was trimmed by 4 bases and V by 3 bases; bases with no gene match: 7. The CDR3 sequence is 16 residues long. In germline, CDR1 is KGHSH, CDR2 LQKENI. The CDR3 loop is CASSPGIGQGATEAFF. Written as DNA, the CDR3 is TGTGCCAGCTCACCCGGAATTGGACAGGGGGCCACTGAAGCTTTCTTT.

This clone appeared a single time. The rearrangement links TRBV6-6 to TRBJ2-5; unclear D gene. Germline CDR1 is MNHNY and CDR2 is SVGAGI (reference sequence). Trimming stripped 5 bases from V and 2 bases from J, with 12 bases between. This CDR3 spans 14 amino acids. In nucleotides, the CDR3 is TGTGCCAGCAGTCGGAGACCCAAGCAAGAGACCCAGTACTTC. It encodes CASSRRPKQETQYF.